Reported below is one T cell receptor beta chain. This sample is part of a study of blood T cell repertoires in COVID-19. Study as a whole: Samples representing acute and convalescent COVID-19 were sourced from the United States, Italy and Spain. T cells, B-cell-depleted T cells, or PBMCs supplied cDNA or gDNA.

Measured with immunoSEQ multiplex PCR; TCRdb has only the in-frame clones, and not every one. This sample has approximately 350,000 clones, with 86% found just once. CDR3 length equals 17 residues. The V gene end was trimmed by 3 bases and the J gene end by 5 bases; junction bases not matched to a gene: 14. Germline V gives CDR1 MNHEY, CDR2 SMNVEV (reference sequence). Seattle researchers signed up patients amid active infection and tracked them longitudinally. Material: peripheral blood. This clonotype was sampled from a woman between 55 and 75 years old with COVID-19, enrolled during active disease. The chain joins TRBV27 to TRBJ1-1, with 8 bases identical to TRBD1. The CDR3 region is CASSFRTGLSVRTEAFF. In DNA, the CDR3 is TGTGCCAGCAGTTTCCGGACAGGGCTTTCGGTGAGGACTGAAGCTTTCTTT.